Below are 27 T cell receptor beta chains sequenced from a single sample in a study of T cell changes during pregnancy in multiple sclerosis. The protocol was immunoSEQ multiplex PCR, while the TCRdb copy is restricted to in-frame clones and leaves out a portion. The data contain around 96,000 clones, approximately 94% of them singletons. The source material was peripheral blood, sampled in the third trimester of pregnancy. These receptors all come from a female donor with multiple sclerosis, enrolled in a pregnancy study.

J is TRBJ2-1 and V is TRBV9, with 9 nucleotides matching TRBD2. With V trimmed by 3 bases and J by 6 bases, 7 bases remained unmatched. Per germline, CDR1 SGDLS and CDR2 YYNGEE. This CDR3 has 15 residues. The CDR3 coding sequence is TGTGCCAGCAGCGCCGGGACTAGCCCCCTCAATGAGCAGTTCTTC. Translated, it gives CASSAGTSPLNEQFF.

The V call is TRBV7-2, the J call TRBJ1-1; D remains ambiguous. This CDR3 spans 14 amino acids. Between the trimmed V and J ends, which lost 3 bases and 7 bases, there was a span of 15 bases. Germline V gene sequence: CDR1 SGHTA, CDR2 FQGNSA. The CDR3 region is CASSFSGDLYEAFF. DNA of the CDR3: TGTGCCAGCAGCTTTTCGGGTGACCTTTATGAAGCTTTCTTT.

The gene calls are TRBV7-2 and TRBJ2-6, with 8 positions matching TRBD1. The CDR3 runs 15 residues. V trimming: 6 bases; J trimming: 1 base; junction bases outside the gene matches: 2. The germline CDR1 and CDR2 sequences are SGHTA and FQGNSA. The CDR3 DNA follows: TGTGCCAGCAGTTACAGGGGGTCTGGGGCCAACGTCCTGACTTTC. Translating it yields CASSYRGSGANVLTF. Full variable domain (remainder filled in from reference TRBV7-2 and TRBJ2-6): GAGVSQSPSNKVTEKGKDVELRCDPISGHTALYWYRQSLGQGLEFLIYFQGNSAPDKSGLPSDRFSAERTGGSVSTLTIQRTQQEDSAVYLCASSYRGSGANVLTFGAGSRLTVL.

J is TRBJ2-7 and V is TRBV11-1; TRBD1 matches at 8 bases. Germline CDR1 and CDR2: SGHAT and FQDESV (reference sequence). This CDR3 is built from 15 residues. Trimming at V came to 5 bases and at J to 1 base, leaving 7 bases not matched to a gene. The CDR3 protein is CASSPQGAGSYEQYF. DNA of the CDR3: TGTGCCAGCAGCCCCCAGGGGGCCGGGTCCTACGAGCAGTACTTC. Full variable domain (remainder filled in from reference TRBV11-1 and TRBJ2-7): EAEVAQSPRYKITEKSQAVAFWCDPISGHATLYWYRQILGQGPELLVQFQDESVVDDSQLPKDRFSAERLKGVDSTLKIQPAELGDSAMYLCASSPQGAGSYEQYFGPGTRLTVT.

The rearrangement links TRBV13 to TRBJ2-3; 8 nucleotides align to TRBD1. CDR3 size: 15 residues. With V trimmed by 5 bases and J by 7 bases, 11 bases remained unmatched. CDR1 and CDR2 from the germline V gene are PRHDT and FYEKMQ (reference sequence). CDR3: CASSSRQGTGNTQYF. The CDR3 region has the DNA TGTGCCAGCAGCAGCCGACAGGGGACGGGGAATACGCAGTATTTT.

The chain uses TRBV19 and TRBJ1-2; TRBD1 is a possible D gene (6 bases). This CDR3 spans 17 amino acids. Deletions cut 1 base from V and 4 bases from J, with 19 bases between. CDR1 and CDR2 from the germline V gene are LNHDA and SQIVND (reference sequence). The CDR3 loop is CASSIGTGRSRGYGYTF. Here the CDR3 DNA reads TGTGCCAGTAGTATAGGAACAGGGCGCTCGAGGGGCTATGGCTACACCTTC.

This chain joins TRBV27 and TRBJ2-2, with D unresolved. V was trimmed by 2 bases and J by 4 bases, leaving 8 bases between them. The germline CDR1 and CDR2 sequences are MNHEY and SMNVEV (reference sequence). The CDR3 is 14 residues long. CDR3 amino acids: CASSLVRSTGELFF. DNA for the CDR3: TGTGCCAGCAGTTTAGTGCGGAGCACCGGGGAGCTGTTTTTT.

The chain couples TRBV9 to TRBJ2-2; possible D gene TRBD2, 5 bases. The CDR3 sequence is 18 residues long. V lost 0 bases and J lost 3, with 18 bases in between. From germline, CDR1 is SGDLS and CDR2 YYNGEE. CDR3 sequence (DNA): TGTGCCAGCAGCGTAGAGCAGTGGTCGGCGGGTGACACCGGGGAGCTGTTTTTT. Protein: CASSVEQWSAGDTGELFF.

This sequence joins TRBV19 and TRBJ1-2, with 7 bases lining up with TRBD1. V trimming: 4 bases; J trimming: 2 bases; junction bases outside the gene matches: 4. The CDR3 spans 14 residues. Looked up from germline, CDR1 is LNHDA and CDR2 is SQIVND (reference sequence). CDR3 bases: TGTGCCAGTAGTACCTCGGGACAGAACTATGGCTACACCTTC. Translating it yields CASSTSGQNYGYTF.

The gene calls are TRBV20-1 and TRBJ2-1; no definite D call. Trimming pared 3 bases from V and 6 bases from J, leaving 3 bases between. The CDR3 has 10 amino acids. CDR1 and CDR2 from the germline V gene are DFQATT and SNEGSKA (reference sequence). This CDR3 reads CSASVNEQFF. The CDR3, as DNA: TGCAGTGCTAGCGTCAATGAGCAGTTCTTC.

The genes are TRBV9 and TRBJ1-4; 9 bases line up with TRBD1. The CDR3 spans 15 residues. Per germline, CDR1 SGDLS and CDR2 YYNGEE. V lost 3 bases to trimming and J lost 5 bases; unmatched junction nucleotides: 5. The CDR3 coding sequence is TGTGCCAGCAGCGAATCCGGGACAGGGAATGAAAAACTGTTTTTT. Residues: CASSESGTGNEKLFF.

The chain carries TRBV9 and TRBJ2-7; 12 positions match TRBD2. Germline V gene data show CDR1 as SGDLS and CDR2 as YYNGEE. The CDR3 is 15 residues long. Trimming cost V 3 bases and J 5 bases; bases outside gene matches: 6. The CDR3 loop reads CASSASGRAEDEQYF. In DNA, the CDR3 is TGTGCCAGCAGCGCTAGCGGGAGGGCCGAGGACGAGCAGTACTTC.

This rearrangement joins TRBV19 to TRBJ2-1; 8 bases line up with TRBD2. Germline values: CDR1 LNHDA, CDR2 SQIVND (reference sequence). The CDR3 is 14 amino acids. V lost 10 bases and J lost 10; bases outside the gene matches: 15. The DNA for the CDR3 is TGTGCCAATAAGGGACTAGAGGCTCTCAGGGAGCAGTTCTTC. Its protein is CANKGLEALREQFF.

The chain employs TRBV19 and TRBJ2-7; D is unresolved. Germline values: CDR1 LNHDA, CDR2 SQIVND (reference sequence). The ends were cut back, 3 bases at V and 5 bases at J, with 14 bases in the middle. This CDR3 has 14 amino acids. Here the CDR3 reads CASSIRSGFNEQYF. CDR3 bases: TGTGCCAGTAGTATTAGGTCCGGGTTCAACGAGCAGTACTTC.

The CDR3 spells CASSPGTAPGEQYF. The CDR3 nucleotides are TGTGCCAGCAGCCCCGGGACAGCTCCTGGGGAGCAGTACTTC. V gene TRBV7-9 combines with J gene TRBJ2-7, with TRBD1 identical over 7 bases. Per germline, CDR1 SEHNR and CDR2 FQNEAQ (reference sequence). The CDR3 has 14 amino acids. The junction had 11 bases not matched to a gene; V was cut back by 5 bases and J by 7 bases.

This chain joins TRBV5-1 and TRBJ2-7, with TRBD2 identical over 13 bases. Germline trimming cut 4 bases from V and 0 bases from J; bases unmatched to any gene: 4. Germline CDR1 reads SGHRS; CDR2 reads YFSETQ. This CDR3 is built from 16 residues. The CDR3 DNA sequence: TGCGCCAGCAGCCTCCGGACTAGCGGGAGCTCCTACGAGCAGTACTTC. It yields the protein CASSLRTSGSSYEQYF.

The rearrangement joins TRBV12-2 to TRBJ1-3; the DNA was not used to check the table's D call, TRBD1. TRBV12-2 is deemed a pseudogene. This CDR3 contains 17 residues. The CDR3 sequence is CASRCQNTGGARNTIYF. Here the CDR3 DNA reads TGTGCAAGTCGTTGCCAGAATACAGGGGGGGCGAGAAACACCATATATTTT.

This clone is a singleton in its sample. The chain uses TRBV5-6 and TRBJ1-1; possibly TRBD1 for D (5 bases). Germline lookup yields CDR1 SGHDT and CDR2 YYEEEE. The CDR3 spans 17 residues. Between the trimmed V and J ends, which lost 1 base and 5 bases, there was a span of 21 bases. The CDR3 region has the DNA TGTGCCAGCAGCTTGTTCCACCTAGTCTTCCAGGGAACTGAAGCTTTCTTT. This gives the protein CASSLFHLVFQGTEAFF.

Only a few counts were recorded for this clone. The CDR3 DNA sequence: TGTGCCAGCAGTAAACAGGACTACACACAAGAGACCCAGTACTTC. It specifies CASSKQDYTQETQYF. The chain is built from TRBV27 and TRBJ2-5, with a possible D match to TRBD2 (6 bases). Germline CDR1 and CDR2: MNHEY and SMNVEV (reference sequence). The CDR3 length is 15 residues. Trimming took 5 bases from V and 2 from J, leaving 15 bases between them.

V usage is TRBV19 and J usage is TRBJ2-2; a possible D gene is TRBD2 (6 bases). Germline CDR1 is LNHDA and CDR2 is SQIVND (reference sequence). V lost 8 bases and J 5 bases, leaving 18 bases between the germline ends. The CDR3 totals 15 residues. DNA of the CDR3: TGTGCCAGTTCCTGGAGGGGCCGTGCGACCGGGGAGCTGTTTTTT. The encoded protein is CASSWRGRATGELFF.

The chain recombines TRBV15 with TRBJ1-1; 10 positions agree with TRBD1. The CDR3 covers 16 residues. V lost 5 bases to trimming and J lost 5 bases; unmatched junction nucleotides: 11. Germline loops: CDR1 LNHNV, CDR2 YYDKDF (reference sequence). The CDR3 sequence: CATSPSRGQGRTEAFF. As DNA, the CDR3 is TGTGCCACCAGCCCATCGAGGGGACAGGGGAGGACTGAAGCTTTCTTT.

The chain has TRBV5-1 and TRBJ2-7, with 7 bases identical to TRBD2. V trimming: 0 bases; J trimming: 4 bases; junction bases outside the gene matches: 10. There are 16 residues in the CDR3. CDR1 is SGHRS, CDR2 YFSETQ, per germline. The chain's CDR3 is CASSLGAGGSGYEQYF. The CDR3 DNA follows: TGCGCCAGCAGCTTGGGGGCAGGCGGGAGTGGGTACGAGCAGTACTTC.

Only a few counts were recorded for this clone. The chain links TRBV2 to TRBJ2-1; possibly TRBD2 for D (5 bases). V was pared by 4 bases and J by 6 bases, with 10 bases between. CDR3 length equals 13 residues. The germline V gene has CDR1 SNHLY and CDR2 FYNNEI. CDR3 residues: CASSAVGSNEQFF. The DNA for the CDR3 is TGTGCCAGCAGTGCAGTGGGGAGCAATGAGCAGTTCTTC.

The CDR3 reads CASSLDPQDSGANVLTF. In nucleotides, the CDR3 is TGTGCCAGCAGCTTGGACCCCCAGGACTCTGGGGCCAACGTCCTGACTTTC. This chain connects TRBV5-8 to TRBJ2-6; D not resolved. Germline V gene data show CDR1 as SGHTS and CDR2 as YDEGEE. The CDR3 consists of 17 residues. The V and J ends lost 0 bases and 0 bases respectively, with 10 bases between them.

V and J are TRBV25-1 and TRBJ2-7; 9 nucleotides agree with TRBD1. CDR3 length: 17 amino acids. CDR1 is MGHDK, CDR2 SYGVNS, per germline. J lost 0 bases, V lost 2 bases, and 8 bases had no gene match. CDR3 nucleotide sequence: TGTGCCAGCAGTGAAAGGGACAGGGCAGGGAGCTCCTACGAGCAGTACTTC. This gives the protein CASSERDRAGSSYEQYF.

The chain joins TRBV5-4 to TRBJ2-3; weak D call: TRBD1 (5 bases). The CDR3 is made up of 17 amino acids. V lost 3 bases, J lost 1 base, and 18 bases lay in between. Germline loops: CDR1 SGHNT, CDR2 YYREEE (reference sequence). CDR3 loop: CASSSPRAGWGTDTQYF. The CDR3, as DNA: TGTGCCAGCAGCTCCCCCAGAGCAGGGTGGGGCACAGATACGCAGTATTTT.

The chain carries TRBV6-5 and TRBJ1-5, with D tentatively TRBD1 (6 bases). Germline loops: CDR1 MNHEY, CDR2 SVGAGI. This CDR3 is 14 amino acids long. V lost 4 bases and J 5 bases, leaving 12 bases between the germline ends. This CDR3 reads CASSLGGTYQPQHF. CDR3 nucleotides: TGTGCCAGCAGTTTGGGGGGGACATATCAGCCCCAGCATTTT.